This T cell receptor beta chain was identified during a study of blood T cell repertoires in COVID-19. Study-wide background: There were acute and convalescent COVID-19 samples, and they came from the United States, Italy and Spain.

Under the authors' procedure: Amplification with reference gene primers provided the estimates of nucleated cell counts. Method: immunoSEQ multiplex PCR; TCRdb's copy keeps in-frame clones and lacks some. The DNA gave D and trimming, while V, J and clone size come from that table. The sample holds over 90,000 clones; more than 75% are singletons and the top ten take roughly 6.2%. The CDR3 length is 15 residues. CDR1 is MDHEN, CDR2 SYDVKM, per germline. V lost 6 bases, J lost 0 bases, and 14 bases lay in between. This rearrangement joins TRBV28 to TRBJ1-2, with TRBD1 as a possible D gene (6 bases). Specimen: peripheral blood. This TCR was sampled from a human donor in a cohort sampled during active COVID-19. This CDR3 is CASRATGHANYGYTF. CDR3 DNA: TGTGCCAGCAGGGCTACAGGGCACGCTAACTATGGCTACACCTTC.